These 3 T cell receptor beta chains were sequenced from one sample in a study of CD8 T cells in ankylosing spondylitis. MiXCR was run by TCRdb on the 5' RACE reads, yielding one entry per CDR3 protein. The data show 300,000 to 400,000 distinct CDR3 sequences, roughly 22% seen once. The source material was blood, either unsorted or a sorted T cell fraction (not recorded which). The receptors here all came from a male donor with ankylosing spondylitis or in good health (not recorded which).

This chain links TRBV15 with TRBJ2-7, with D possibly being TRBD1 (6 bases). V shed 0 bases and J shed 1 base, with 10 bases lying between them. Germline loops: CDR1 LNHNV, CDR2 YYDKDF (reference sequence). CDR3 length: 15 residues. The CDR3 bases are TGTGCCACCAGCAGAGATTTGGACAGTTCCTACGAGCAGTACTTC. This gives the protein CATSRDLDSSYEQYF.

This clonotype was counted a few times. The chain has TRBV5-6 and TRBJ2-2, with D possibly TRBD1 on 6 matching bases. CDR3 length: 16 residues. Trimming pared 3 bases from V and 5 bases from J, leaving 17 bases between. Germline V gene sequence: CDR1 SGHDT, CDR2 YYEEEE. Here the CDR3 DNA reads TGTGCCAGCAGCTCCTTGACGAACCAGGGGACCGGGGAGCTGTTTTTT. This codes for CASSSLTNQGTGELFF.

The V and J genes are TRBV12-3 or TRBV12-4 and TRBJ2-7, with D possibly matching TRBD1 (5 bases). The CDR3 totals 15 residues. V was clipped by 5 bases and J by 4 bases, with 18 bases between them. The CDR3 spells CASSPSQDIRYEQYF. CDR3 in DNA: TGTGCCAGCAGTCCCTCTCAGGACATACGGTACGAGCAGTACTTC.